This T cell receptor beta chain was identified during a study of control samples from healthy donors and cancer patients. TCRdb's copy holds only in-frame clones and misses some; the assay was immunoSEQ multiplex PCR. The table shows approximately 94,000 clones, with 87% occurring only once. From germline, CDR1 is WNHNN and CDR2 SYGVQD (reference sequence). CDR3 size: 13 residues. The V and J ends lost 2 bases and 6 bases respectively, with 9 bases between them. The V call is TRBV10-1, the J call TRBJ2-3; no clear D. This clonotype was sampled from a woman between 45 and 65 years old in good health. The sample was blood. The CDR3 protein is CASSEMSADTQYF. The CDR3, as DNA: TGCGCCAGCAGTGAGATGTCCGCGGATACGCAGTATTTT.